This TCR beta chain was profiled in a study of regulatory T cells in long-lasting Graves disease. The V gene's germline CDR1 is MNHNS and CDR2 SASEGT. The germline V and J ends were trimmed by 7 bases and 4 bases, with 14 bases remaining between them. The CDR3 covers 13 residues. Arm-PCR with iRepertoire HTBI primers amplified the CDR3 regions for these TCR beta libraries. Methods used by the authors: Looking across samples, the authors found 55 to 70 TRBV and some 13 TRBJ segments. Using its own MiXCR run on the multiplex PCR reads, TCRdb lists one record per CDR3 protein. TCRdb's processing, not the authors' own work, is the source of the V and J calls. Of approximately 460,000 distinct CDR3 sequences in the sample, around 17% are singletons; the top ten hold around a tenth. This clonotype occurred many times. Time point of the sample: newly diagnosed GD, antithyroid drugs for less than 3 months. The TCR library was prepared using RNA isolated from PBMCs.

The same sample was also used in a study of T cells in Graves' hyperthyroidism and ophthalmopathy. Per that study: The study left out patients who had uncontrolled infection, other autoimmune disease, pregnancy or lactation.

This rearrangement joins TRBV6-1 to TRBJ2-7; D remains ambiguous. Material: peripheral blood mononuclear cells (PBMCs), obtained at new diagnosis, from a patient treated with antithyroid drugs. This TCR was recovered from a woman in her 30s with Graves disease. The CDR3, as DNA: TGTGCCAGCACCCAACCGACACGATACGAGCAGTACTTC. This encodes CASTQPTRYEQYF.